The 8 T cell receptor beta chains below were found in one sample sequenced in a study of T-cell reconstitution after alpha-beta-depleted transplantation in children. A library of TCRbeta sequences, prepared with unique molecular identifiers, was generated. TCRdb reprocessed the PCR reads via MiXCR and lists one record per CDR3 protein. The sample contains around 700,000 distinct CDR3 sequences, approximately 14% of which appear only once. This specimen was PBMCs, taken before TCRalphabeta/CD19-depleted stem cell transplant. The receptors stem from a girl aged 2-10 years with congenital amegakaryocytic thrombocytopenia, due to receive a stem cell transplant.

The CDR3 bases are TGCGCCAGCAGCTTGCATGTTGACAGGGACCTCTACGAGCAGTACTTC. This gives the protein CASSLHVDRDLYEQYF. The rearrangement uses TRBV5-1 and TRBJ2-7; the match to TRBD1 covers 7 bases. The V gene end was trimmed by 1 base and the J gene end by 3 bases; junction bases not matched to a gene: 10. Germline CDR1 SGHRS, CDR2 YFSETQ. There are 16 residues in the CDR3.

This clonotype was seen a single time. At one boundary the junction diverges from the germline segment, which might be a read error. The rearrangement uses TRBV4-1 and TRBJ2-5; tentatively, D is TRBD1 (6 bases). The CDR3 contains 15 residues. Germline CDR1 MGHRA, CDR2 YSYEKL. DNA of the CDR3: TGCGCCAACAGCCTACGGTCAGGGGATGGGGAGACCCAGTACTTC. The encoded protein is CANSLRSGDGETQYF.

This clonotype was seen a few times. The chain is built from TRBV18 and TRBJ2-7; possibly TRBD1 for D (7 bases). Trimming took off 3 bases at V and 1 base at J, with 16 bases between the two ends. This CDR3 has 16 residues. Germline lookup yields CDR1 KGHSH and CDR2 LQKENI. The CDR3 bases are TGTGCCAGCTCACCTCAACCAGGGGGGATATCCTACGAGCAGTACTTC. Translation: CASSPQPGGISYEQYF.

This clonotype was recorded many times. DNA for the CDR3: TGTGCCAGCAGCTTGGGCCTGTATGGGGGAGGCCAAATCTACGAGCAGTACTTC. Its protein is CASSLGLYGGGQIYEQYF. The chain is built from TRBV11-2 and TRBJ2-7, with D possibly matching TRBD2 (6 bases). This CDR3 spans 18 amino acids. V was trimmed by 3 bases and J by 3 bases, leaving 24 bases between them. Germline CDR1 is SGHAT and CDR2 is FQNNGV.

This clonotype was detected a few times. CDR3 coding DNA: TGTGCCAGCTCACCAAGTTACACCTACGAGCAGTACTTC. This encodes CASSPSYTYEQYF. This chain joins TRBV18 and TRBJ2-7; D unresolved. Trimming stripped 2 bases from V and 2 bases from J, with 7 bases between. Germline values: CDR1 KGHSH, CDR2 LQKENI. The length of the CDR3 is 13 residues.

CDR3 bases: TGCGCCAGCAGTGAGCTGGCTAGCGGACCCTACGAGCAGTACTTC. This translates into CASSELASGPYEQYF. The V call is TRBV10-2, the J call TRBJ2-7, with TRBD2 matching over 7 bases. Germline V gene lookup returns CDR1 WSHSY and CDR2 SAAADI. V gave up 2 bases and J gave up 2 bases; unmatched junction bases: 6. This CDR3 is built from 15 residues.

Ten or more counts support this clonotype. The chain is built from TRBV5-1 and TRBJ2-2, with a possible D match to TRBD2 (6 bases). Germline CDR1 SGHRS, CDR2 YFSETQ. Trimming removed 2 bases from V and 0 bases from J, with 8 bases in between. The CDR3 extends over 15 amino acids. CDR3 in amino acids: CASSFIAANTGELFF. CDR3 DNA sequence: TGCGCCAGCAGCTTCATAGCGGCGAACACCGGGGAGCTGTTTTTT.

The chain has TRBV7-9 and TRBJ2-1; 10 nucleotides align to TRBD1. CDR1 is SEHNR, CDR2 FQNEAQ, per germline (reference sequence). This CDR3 has 12 amino acids. The J segment lost 9 bases and the V segment lost 11 bases, leaving 7 bases of the junction unmatched. CDR3 protein: CAPGTGDGEQFF. The CDR3 nucleotides are TGTGCCCCCGGGACAGGGGACGGTGAGCAGTTCTTC. Combining the CDR3 with reference TRBV7-9 and TRBJ2-1 gives the whole variable domain DTGVSQNPRHKITKRGQNVTFRCDPISEHNRLYWYRQTLGQGPEFLTYFQNEAQLEKSRLLSDRFSAERPKGSFSTLEIQRTEQGDSAMYLCAPGTGDGEQFFGPGTRLTVL.